This T cell receptor (beta chain) was captured by sequencing in a study of radiotherapy plus CTLA-4 blockade in lung cancer. General study findings and limits: Reported findings show early blood T cell clone dynamics, with interferon-beta, best predicted response. Clones derived from tumor TCRs expanded in blood after radiotherapy plus ipilimumab.

The data were produced by immunoSEQ multiplex PCR, yet TCRdb's version contains in-frame clones alone and is incomplete. The sample includes around 55,000 clones, 82% of them seen just once. With regard to this clone: What it binds is not known.

This CDR3 comprises 16 residues. The V end lost 0 bases, the J end lost 9 bases, and 18 bases lay between the germline ends. The germline V gene has CDR1 LGHNA and CDR2 YSLEER. The source material was peripheral blood, sampled from a patient treated with radiotherapy plus ipilimumab. This TCR was recovered from a human donor with non-small cell lung cancer whose response to radiotherapy plus ipilimumab could not be evaluated. This chain uses TRBV4-3 with TRBJ2-1; D is unclear. CDR3 loop: CASSQDSPPIGGEQFF. The CDR3 nucleotides read TGCGCCAGCAGCCAAGATAGCCCGCCCATCGGCGGTGAGCAGTTCTTC.